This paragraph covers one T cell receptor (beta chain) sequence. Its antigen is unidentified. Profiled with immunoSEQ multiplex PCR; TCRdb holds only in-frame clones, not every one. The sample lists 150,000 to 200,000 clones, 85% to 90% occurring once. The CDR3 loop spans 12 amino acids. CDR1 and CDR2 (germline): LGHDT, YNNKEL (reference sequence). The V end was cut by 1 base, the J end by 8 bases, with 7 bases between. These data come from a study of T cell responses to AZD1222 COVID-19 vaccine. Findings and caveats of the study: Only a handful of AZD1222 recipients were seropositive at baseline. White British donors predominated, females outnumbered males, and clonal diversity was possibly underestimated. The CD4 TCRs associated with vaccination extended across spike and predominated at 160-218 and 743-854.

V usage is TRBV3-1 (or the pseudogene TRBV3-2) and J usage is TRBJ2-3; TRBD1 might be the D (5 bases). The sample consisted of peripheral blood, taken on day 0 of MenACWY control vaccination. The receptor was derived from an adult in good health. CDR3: CASSQAGFTQYF. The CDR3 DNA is TGTGCCAGCAGCCAAGCAGGGTTTACGCAGTATTTT.